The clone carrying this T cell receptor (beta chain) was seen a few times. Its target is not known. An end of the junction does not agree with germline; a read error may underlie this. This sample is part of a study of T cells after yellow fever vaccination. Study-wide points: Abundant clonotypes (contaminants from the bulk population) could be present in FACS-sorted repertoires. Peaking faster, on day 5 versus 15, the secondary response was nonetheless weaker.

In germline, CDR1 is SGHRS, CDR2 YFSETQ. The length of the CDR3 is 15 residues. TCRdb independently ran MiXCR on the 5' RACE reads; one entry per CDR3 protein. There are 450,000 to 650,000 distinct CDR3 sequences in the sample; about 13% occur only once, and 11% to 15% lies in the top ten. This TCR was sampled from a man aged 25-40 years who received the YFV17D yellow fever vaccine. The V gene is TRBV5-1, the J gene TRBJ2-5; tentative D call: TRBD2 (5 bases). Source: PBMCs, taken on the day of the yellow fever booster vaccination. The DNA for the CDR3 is TGTGCTAGCAGCTTAGCCGGACGGGAACAAGAGACCCAGTACTTC. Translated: CASSLAGREQETQYF.